A selection of T cell receptor beta chains follows, all from one sample in a study of blood T cell repertoires in COVID-19. Clones were read by immunoSEQ multiplex PCR, and TCRdb kept only the in-frame ones, dropping some. Of some 140,000 clones listed, about 80% are singletons. Material for sequencing was PBMCs or T cells enriched from blood (not recorded which). Receptors were obtained from a middle-aged man who had recovered from COVID-19. The CDR3 runs from the conserved cysteine through the conserved F or W. D genes are given only for firm matches. Clone size is stated in some rows and not others, as once, few, many or a class when expanded.

d_call: TRBD1
clone_size: -
v_call: TRBV30
j_call: TRBJ1-1
cdr3_nt: TGTGCCTGGAGGAGACAGGGGGCGACCACTGAAGCTTTCTTT
cdr3_aa: CAWRRQGATTEAFF

d_call: -
clone_size: -
v_call: TRBV4-3
j_call: TRBJ1-4
cdr3_nt: TGCGCCAGCAGCCAAGATATGTGGGACTCTCCCCGGGTGCTGTTTTTT
cdr3_aa: CASSQDMWDSPRVLFF

d_call: -
clone_size: -
v_call: TRBV27
j_call: TRBJ2-5
cdr3_nt: TGTGCCAGCAGTTCCTACCCGGGCAGGGCAGAGACCCAGTACTTC
cdr3_aa: CASSSYPGRAETQYF

d_call: -
clone_size: -
v_call: TRBV2
j_call: TRBJ2-7
cdr3_nt: TGTGCCAGCAGGGAACAGGCCTACGAGCAGTACTTC
cdr3_aa: CASREQAYEQYF

d_call: TRBD1
clone_size: -
v_call: TRBV6-2/TRBV6-3
j_call: TRBJ1-5
cdr3_nt: TGTGCCAGCAACCCTGGGGGACAGGGATATCAGCCCCAGCATTTT
cdr3_aa: CASNPGGQGYQPQHF

d_call: -
clone_size: -
v_call: TRBV9
j_call: TRBJ2-7
cdr3_nt: TGTGCCAGCAGCGGTGGGGGACAAACCACCTACGAGCAGTACTTC
cdr3_aa: CASSGGGQTTYEQYF

d_call: TRBD1
clone_size: -
v_call: TRBV13
j_call: TRBJ1-2
cdr3_nt: TGTGCCAGCAGCTCGGGACAGGTCGGTGGGTATGGCTACACCTTC
cdr3_aa: CASSSGQVGGYGYTF

d_call: TRBD2
clone_size: -
v_call: TRBV7-2
j_call: TRBJ2-7
cdr3_nt: TGTGCCAGCAGCGTCAGCGGGGGCTACGAGCAGTACTTC
cdr3_aa: CASSVSGGYEQYF

d_call: -
clone_size: -
v_call: TRBV30
j_call: TRBJ2-2
cdr3_nt: TGTGCCTGGAGCGACCCAGGGGCCGGGGAGCTGTTTTTT
cdr3_aa: CAWSDPGAGELFF

d_call: TRBD2
clone_size: -
v_call: TRBV7-2
j_call: TRBJ2-1
cdr3_nt: TGTGCCAGCAGCTCGCGACTAGCGGACTACAATGAGCAGTTCTTC
cdr3_aa: CASSSRLADYNEQFF

d_call: -
clone_size: -
v_call: TRBV3-1/TRBV3-2
j_call: TRBJ2-3
cdr3_nt: TGTGCCAGCAGCCAAGACCCATGGACTGGGGGCGGAAATACGCAGTATTTT
cdr3_aa: CASSQDPWTGGGNTQYF

d_call: -
clone_size: medium-sized
v_call: TRBV6-5
j_call: TRBJ1-5
cdr3_nt: TGTGCCAGCAGTTACATAAGGGGTCAGCCCCAGCATTTT
cdr3_aa: CASSYIRGQPQHF

d_call: TRBD1
clone_size: -
v_call: TRBV24-1
j_call: TRBJ2-1
cdr3_nt: TGTGCCACCAGTGAAACCGGACAGGGGAATAATGAGCAGTTCTTC
cdr3_aa: CATSETGQGNNEQFF

d_call: -
clone_size: -
v_call: TRBV7-3
j_call: TRBJ1-4
cdr3_nt: TGTGCCAGCAGCTTAAATAGGAGCGGAAAACTGTTTTTT
cdr3_aa: CASSLNRSGKLFF

d_call: -
clone_size: few
v_call: TRBV4-3
j_call: TRBJ1-6
cdr3_nt: TGCGCCAGCAGCCCAGAAACACGATCACCCCTCCACTTT
cdr3_aa: CASSPETRSPLHF

d_call: TRBD2
clone_size: -
v_call: TRBV4-3
j_call: TRBJ2-1
cdr3_nt: TGCGCCAGCAGCCAAGGTACCCTAGCGGGGGCAATCAATGAGCAGTTCTTC
cdr3_aa: CASSQGTLAGAINEQFF

d_call: TRBD2
clone_size: -
v_call: TRBV27
j_call: TRBJ2-5
cdr3_nt: TGTGCCAGCAGTTTATCACCTAGCGGGGGGGAGACCCAGTACTTC
cdr3_aa: CASSLSPSGGETQYF

d_call: TRBD1
clone_size: -
v_call: TRBV27
j_call: TRBJ1-1
cdr3_nt: TGTGCCAGCAGTCAGGGACAGTTCAACACTGAAGCTTTCTTT
cdr3_aa: CASSQGQFNTEAFF

d_call: TRBD1
clone_size: -
v_call: TRBV7-2
j_call: TRBJ1-5
cdr3_nt: TGTGCCAGCAGCTTCACCGGGACAGGTAGCAATCAGCCCCAGCATTTT
cdr3_aa: CASSFTGTGSNQPQHF

d_call: TRBD1
clone_size: -
v_call: TRBV28
j_call: TRBJ2-1
cdr3_nt: TGTGCCAGCAATTCCGGAGGACAGGGAACTAATGAGCAGTTCTTC
cdr3_aa: CASNSGGQGTNEQFF

d_call: -
clone_size: -
v_call: TRBV7-8
j_call: TRBJ2-7
cdr3_nt: TGTGCCAGCACCCTACCCCAGGGTTACGAGCAGTACTTC
cdr3_aa: CASTLPQGYEQYF

d_call: TRBD1
clone_size: -
v_call: TRBV3-1/TRBV3-2
j_call: TRBJ1-1
cdr3_nt: TGTGCCAGCAGCCCCCGGGACAGGGGCACTGAAGCTTTCTTT
cdr3_aa: CASSPRDRGTEAFF

d_call: TRBD2
clone_size: -
v_call: TRBV29-1
j_call: TRBJ2-5
cdr3_nt: TGCGCCGCGGGGGAGAACCAAGAGACCCAGTACTTC
cdr3_aa: CAAGENQETQYF

d_call: TRBD1
clone_size: -
v_call: TRBV30
j_call: TRBJ1-6
cdr3_nt: TGTGCCTGGAGAGACAGGGCGAATTCACCCCTCCACTTT
cdr3_aa: CAWRDRANSPLHF

d_call: TRBD1
clone_size: -
v_call: TRBV24-1
j_call: TRBJ2-1
cdr3_nt: TGTGCCACGGGACAGAGCTCCTACAATGAGCAGTTCTTC
cdr3_aa: CATGQSSYNEQFF

d_call: -
clone_size: -
v_call: TRBV6-5
j_call: TRBJ1-1
cdr3_nt: TGTGCCAGCGGGGGCTCGAACACTGAAGCTTTCTTT
cdr3_aa: CASGGSNTEAFF

d_call: -
clone_size: -
v_call: TRBV21-1
j_call: TRBJ2-1
cdr3_nt: TGTGCCAGCAGCAAAGAGGGGACTAGCGGGGGGCTTTACTACAATGAGCAGTTCTTC
cdr3_aa: CASSKEGTSGGLYYNEQFF

d_call: TRBD1
clone_size: -
v_call: TRBV7-6
j_call: TRBJ2-3
cdr3_nt: TGTGCCAGCAGCCAACAGGGGAAGGCGGATACGCAGTATTTT
cdr3_aa: CASSQQGKADTQYF